This TCR beta chain was identified during a study of T cell repertoires in cytomegalovirus infection. About the research overall: Public TCR beta signature analysis indicated the presence of both CMV infection and matching HLA type. Study results and caveats: Frequencies of public TCR beta families were cumulated, and this identified carriers of CMV plus the relevant HLA. Clonotype analysis showed dominance of the ex vivo response by HLA-C-restricted CMV-specific TCR beta clonotypes.

This clonotype was observed a handful of times. Its cognate antigen is unknown. TCRdb re-called the reads through MiXCR, storing one row per CDR3 protein. The profile covers about 250,000 distinct CDR3 sequences, with about 18% appearing a single time and roughly 50% taken by the ten largest. The CDR3 is made up of 17 amino acids. Germline V gene lookup returns CDR1 MNHEY and CDR2 SMNVEV (reference sequence). V shed 6 bases and J 4 bases; nucleotides not matched to a gene: 16. The sequencing sample was made of CD8+ T cells from PBMCs. This TCR came from a human donor in good health (CMV status not recorded). Some clones in this sample may be carry-over from other donors' samples. The gene calls are TRBV27 and TRBJ1-2; TRBD1 agrees at 8 bases. CDR3 sequence (DNA): TGTGCCAGCAGCATCGGACAGGGTCGAGGGGGCGCCTATGGCTACACCTTC. Translation gives CASSIGQGRGGAYGYTF.